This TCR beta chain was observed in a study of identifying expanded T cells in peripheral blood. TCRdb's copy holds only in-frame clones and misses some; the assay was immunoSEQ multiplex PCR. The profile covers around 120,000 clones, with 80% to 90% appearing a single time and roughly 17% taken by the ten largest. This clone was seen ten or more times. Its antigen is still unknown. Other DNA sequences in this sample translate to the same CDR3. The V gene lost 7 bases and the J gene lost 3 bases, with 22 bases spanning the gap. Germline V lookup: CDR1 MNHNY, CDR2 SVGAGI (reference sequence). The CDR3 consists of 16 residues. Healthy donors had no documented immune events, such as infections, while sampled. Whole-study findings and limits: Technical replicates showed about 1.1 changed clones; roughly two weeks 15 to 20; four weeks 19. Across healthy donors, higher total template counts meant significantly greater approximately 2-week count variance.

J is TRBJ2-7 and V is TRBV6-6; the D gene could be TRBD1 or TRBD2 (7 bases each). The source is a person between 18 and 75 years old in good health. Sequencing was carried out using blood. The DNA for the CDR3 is TGTGCCAGCACCATGTGGGAGGGGGCCGTTTACTACGAGCAGTACTTC. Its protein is CASTMWEGAVYYEQYF.